Listed here are 7 T cell receptor beta chains from one sample, sequenced in a study of blood T cell repertoires in COVID-19. TCRdb keeps only in-frame clones here, not all; method: immunoSEQ multiplex PCR. Of over 120,000 clones listed, 77% are singletons. The sequenced material came from peripheral blood. The receptors shown here come from a woman aged 45-60 years with active or convalescent COVID-19.

The chain uses TRBV7-2 and TRBJ2-2; the match to TRBD1 covers 8 bases. The CDR3 consists of 16 residues. The germline gives CDR1 SGHTA, CDR2 FQGNSA. Germline trimming cut 1 base from V and 2 bases from J; bases unmatched to any gene: 3. CDR3 loop: CASSLDAGGNTGELFF. DNA for the CDR3: TGTGCCAGCAGCTTAGACGCAGGGGGCAACACCGGGGAGCTGTTTTTT.

V is TRBV6-5 and J is TRBJ1-6; perhaps TRBD1 as D (5 bases). Deletions cut 7 bases from V and 10 bases from J, with 14 bases between. From germline, CDR1 is MNHEY and CDR2 SVGAGI. This CDR3 region has 13 residues. The CDR3 spells CASTSSQGSPLHF. CDR3 in DNA: TGTGCCAGCACCTCCTCTCAGGGCTCACCCCTCCACTTT.

There are a few counts of this clone. V usage is TRBV5-6 and J usage is TRBJ2-6; no clear D. V gave up 4 bases and J gave up 0 bases, with 5 bases separating them. Germline loops: CDR1 SGHDT, CDR2 YYEEEE. The CDR3 runs 14 residues. The CDR3 DNA reads as TGTGCCAGCAGCATCAGCTCTGGGGCCAACGTCCTGACTTTC. It encodes CASSISSGANVLTF.

This rearrangement joins TRBV19 to TRBJ1-4; D unclear. The CDR3 covers 12 residues. The V and J ends lost 10 bases and 6 bases respectively, with 12 bases between them. Per the germline V gene, CDR1 is LNHDA and CDR2 is SQIVND (reference sequence). The CDR3 protein is CATRGSDEKLFF. CDR3 sequence (DNA): TGTGCCACGAGAGGCTCCGATGAAAAACTGTTTTTT. Looking up the rest from reference TRBV19 and TRBJ1-4 gives the full variable domain: DGGITQSPKYLFRKEGQNVTLSCEQNLNHDAMYWYRQDPGQGLRLIYYSQIVNDFQKGDIAEGYSVSREKKESFPLTVTSAQKNPTAFYLCATRGSDEKLFFGSGTQLSVL.

The chain couples TRBV27 to TRBJ2-1, with TRBD1 identical over 8 bases. The length of the CDR3 is 15 residues. The junction had 8 bases not matched to a gene; V was cut back by 7 bases and J by 3 bases. CDR1 is MNHEY, CDR2 SMNVEV, per germline (reference sequence). The CDR3 loop reads CASMDRAAVYNEQFF. For the CDR3, the DNA is TGTGCCAGCATGGACAGGGCCGCCGTCTACAATGAGCAGTTCTTC.

The chain joins TRBV7-2 to TRBJ2-7, with 7 bases aligning to TRBD1. CDR1 is SGHTA and CDR2 is FQGNSA in the germline V gene. Unmatched junction bases numbered 15, after V lost 1 base and J lost 3 bases. The CDR3 consists of 18 residues. CDR3 coding DNA: TGTGCCAGCAGCTTAGGTTTGGGGACAGACGGATTAATCTACGAGCAGTACTTC. Amino acid sequence: CASSLGLGTDGLIYEQYF.

CDR3 sequence: CASSSWGSAYNEQFF. The CDR3 DNA reads TGTGCCAGCAGCTCATGGGGTAGCGCCTACAATGAGCAGTTCTTC. The V and J genes are TRBV7-2 and TRBJ2-1; maybe TRBD2 (5 bases). CDR1 is SGHTA, CDR2 FQGNSA, per germline. V lost 4 bases to trimming and J lost 2 bases, with 12 bases between them. The CDR3 is made up of 15 amino acids.